This record concerns one T cell receptor beta chain sequence. Its antigen is currently unknown. Atypia-free lung next to the tumor was sampled at least 2 cm from its margin. Trimming at V came to 5 bases and at J to 5 bases, leaving 12 bases not matched to a gene. This CDR3 contains 16 residues. Per germline, CDR1 SGDLS and CDR2 YYNGEE. This specimen comes from a study of T cells in localized non-small cell lung cancer. Sequencing used immunoSEQ multiplex PCR; TCRdb keeps in-frame clones, though not all of them. The table shows over 1,000 clones, with about 25% occurring only once. Study-wide results and limits: There was higher T cell clonality in uninvolved adjacent lung than in tumor, and it was highest there. Elevated blood T cell density was associated with longer overall survival. Heterogeneity remains possible, as sequencing covered one tumor region only.

The TCR sequence derives from a male donor aged 60 or older with stage II squamous cell lung carcinoma. The chain joins TRBV9 to TRBJ2-7, with 11 bases identical to TRBD2. The sequencing here drew on normal lung tissue next to the tumor, taken before any cancer treatment. CDR3 residues: CASRIPTSGTRNEQYF. For the CDR3, the DNA is TGTGCCAGCAGGATACCGACTAGCGGGACGAGGAACGAGCAGTACTTC.